Listed here is a single T cell receptor (beta chain). No antigen is known for it. The entry originates in a study of T cells after yellow fever vaccination. The J segment lost 9 bases and the V segment lost 6 bases, leaving 7 bases of the junction unmatched. CDR1 is DFQATT, CDR2 SNEGSKA, per germline (reference sequence). This CDR3 region has 14 residues. TCR cDNA was made by 5'RACE template switching, adding a universal primer site and UMIs. MiXCR, applied by TCRdb to the 5' RACE reads, yields one record per CDR3 protein. The data contain almost 600,000 distinct CDR3 sequences, around an eighth of them singletons. General study results and limits: Subsequent to the booster, the majority of primary-vaccination clones reappeared (about 97% CD4, 80% to 90% CD8). The appearance of a small share of clonotypes in both CD4 and CD8 compartments was observed. Abundant bulk-population clonotypes could contaminate the FACS-sorted repertoires.

This rearrangement joins TRBV20-1 to TRBJ2-1, with TRBD2 matching over 14 bases. This sample comprised PBMCs, obtained on the day of the yellow fever booster vaccination. This TCR derives from a man aged 30 to 39 who received the YFV17D yellow fever vaccine. Here the CDR3 DNA reads TGCAGTGCCTCGACTAGCGGGAGGGCCTCTGAGCAGTTCTTC. Protein: CSASTSGRASEQFF.